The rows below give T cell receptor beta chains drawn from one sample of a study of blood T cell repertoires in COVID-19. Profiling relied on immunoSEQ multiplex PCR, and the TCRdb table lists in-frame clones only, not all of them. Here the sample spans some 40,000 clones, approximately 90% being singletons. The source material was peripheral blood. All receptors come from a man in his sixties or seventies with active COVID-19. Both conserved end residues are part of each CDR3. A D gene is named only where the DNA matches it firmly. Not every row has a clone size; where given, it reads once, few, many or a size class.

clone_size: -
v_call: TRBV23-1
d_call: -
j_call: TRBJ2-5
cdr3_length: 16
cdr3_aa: CASSHPPHRVQETQYF
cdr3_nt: TGCGCCAGCAGTCACCCCCCACACAGGGTCCAAGAGACCCAGTACTTC

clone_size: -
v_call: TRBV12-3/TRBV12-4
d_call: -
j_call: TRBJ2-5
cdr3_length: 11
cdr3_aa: CASSSRETQYF
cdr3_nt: TGTGCCAGCAGTTCACGGGAGACCCAGTACTTC

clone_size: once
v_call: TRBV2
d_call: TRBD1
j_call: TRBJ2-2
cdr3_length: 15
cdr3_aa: CASSGNRGDTGELFF
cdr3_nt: TGTGCCAGCAGTGGAAACAGGGGGGATACCGGGGAGCTGTTTTTT

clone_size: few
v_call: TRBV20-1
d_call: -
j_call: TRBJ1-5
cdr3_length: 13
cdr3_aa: CSASQGRNQPQHF
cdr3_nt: TGCAGTGCTAGTCAGGGCCGGAATCAGCCCCAGCATTTT

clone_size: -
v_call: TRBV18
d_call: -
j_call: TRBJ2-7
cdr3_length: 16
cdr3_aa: CASSPGNQRGPYEQYF
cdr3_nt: TGTGCCAGCTCACCAGGAAATCAGAGAGGCCCGTACGAGCAGTACTTC

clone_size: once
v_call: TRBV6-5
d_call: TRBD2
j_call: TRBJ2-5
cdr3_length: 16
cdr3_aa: CASSYSGSGGQETQYF
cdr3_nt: TGTGCCAGCAGTTACTCGGGTAGCGGGGGCCAAGAGACCCAGTACTTC

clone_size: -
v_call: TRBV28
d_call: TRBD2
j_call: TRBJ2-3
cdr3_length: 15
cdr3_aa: CASSLFSSGTDTQYF
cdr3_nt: TGTGCCAGCAGTTTATTTAGTAGCGGGACAGATACGCAGTATTTT

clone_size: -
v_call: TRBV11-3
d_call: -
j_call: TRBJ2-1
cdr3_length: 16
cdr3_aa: CASSLTAGQINNEQFF
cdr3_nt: TGTGCCAGCAGCTTAACCGCGGGACAGATTAACAATGAGCAGTTCTTC

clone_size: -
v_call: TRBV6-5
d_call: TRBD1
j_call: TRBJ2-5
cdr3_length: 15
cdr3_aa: CASSPTGGLGETQYF
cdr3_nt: TGTGCCAGCAGTCCGACAGGGGGCCTCGGAGAGACCCAGTACTTC

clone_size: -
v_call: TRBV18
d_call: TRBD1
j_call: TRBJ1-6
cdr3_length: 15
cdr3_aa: CASSPRQGVGSPLHF
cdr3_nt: TGTGCCAGCTCACCTCGACAGGGGGTCGGTTCACCCCTCCACTTT

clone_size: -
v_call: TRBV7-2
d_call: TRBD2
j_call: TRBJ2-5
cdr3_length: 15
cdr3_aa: CASSLGSGSQETQYF
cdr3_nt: TGTGCCAGCAGCTTAGGCAGCGGGAGTCAAGAGACCCAGTACTTC

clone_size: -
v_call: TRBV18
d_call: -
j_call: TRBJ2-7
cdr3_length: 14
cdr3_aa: CASSPSQEAYEQYF
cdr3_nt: TGTGCCAGCTCACCAAGCCAGGAGGCCTACGAGCAGTACTTC

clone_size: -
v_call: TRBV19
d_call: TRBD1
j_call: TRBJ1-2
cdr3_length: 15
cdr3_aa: CASSMGTGGLYGYTF
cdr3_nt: TGTGCCAGTAGTATGGGGACAGGGGGGCTTTATGGCTACACCTTC

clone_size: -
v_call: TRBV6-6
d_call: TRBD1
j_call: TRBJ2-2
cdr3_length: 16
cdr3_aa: CASSSTRQGFTGELFF
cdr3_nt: TGTGCCAGCAGTTCCACCCGACAGGGATTCACCGGGGAGCTGTTTTTT

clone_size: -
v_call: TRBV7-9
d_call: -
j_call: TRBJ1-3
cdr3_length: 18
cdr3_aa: CASSSQKLQGRSGNTIYF
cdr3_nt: TGTGCCAGCAGCTCCCAAAAGTTACAGGGCCGCTCTGGAAACACCATATATTTT

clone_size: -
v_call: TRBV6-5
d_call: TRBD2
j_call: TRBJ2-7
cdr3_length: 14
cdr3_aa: CASSLSGEIYEQYF
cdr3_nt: TGTGCCAGCAGCCTTAGCGGGGAAATATACGAGCAGTACTTC

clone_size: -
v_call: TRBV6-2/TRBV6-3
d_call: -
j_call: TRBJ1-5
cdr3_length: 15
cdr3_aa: CASSYSPISNQPQHF
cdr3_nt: TGTGCCAGCAGTTACTCGCCTATCTCCAATCAGCCCCAGCATTTT

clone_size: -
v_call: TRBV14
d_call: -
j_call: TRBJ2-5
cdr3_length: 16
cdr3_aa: CASSSRPGDAQETQYF
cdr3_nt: TGTGCCAGCAGCTCCCGCCCCGGGGATGCCCAAGAGACCCAGTACTTC

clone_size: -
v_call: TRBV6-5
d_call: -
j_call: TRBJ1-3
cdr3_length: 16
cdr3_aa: CASSYGGLISGNTIYF
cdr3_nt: TGTGCCAGCAGTTACGGGGGACTGATCTCTGGAAACACCATATATTTT

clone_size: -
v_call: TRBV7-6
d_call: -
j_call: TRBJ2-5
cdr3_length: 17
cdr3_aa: CASSLELAEAPGETQYF
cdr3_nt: TGTGCCAGCAGCTTAGAATTAGCGGAGGCCCCCGGAGAGACCCAGTACTTC

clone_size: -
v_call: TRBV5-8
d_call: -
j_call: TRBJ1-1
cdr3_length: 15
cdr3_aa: CASSSRQPVNTEAFF
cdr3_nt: TGTGCCAGCAGCTCCCGACAACCGGTGAACACTGAAGCTTTCTTT

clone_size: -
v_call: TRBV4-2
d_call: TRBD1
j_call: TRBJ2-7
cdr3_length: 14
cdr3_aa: CASSQGDRIYEQYF
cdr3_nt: TGTGCCAGCAGCCAAGGGGACAGGATCTACGAGCAGTACTTC

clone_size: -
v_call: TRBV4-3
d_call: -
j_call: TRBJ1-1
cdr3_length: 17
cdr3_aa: CASSLVGRDGGITEAFF
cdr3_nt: TGCGCCAGCAGCCTTGTCGGCAGGGACGGGGGAATCACTGAAGCTTTCTTT

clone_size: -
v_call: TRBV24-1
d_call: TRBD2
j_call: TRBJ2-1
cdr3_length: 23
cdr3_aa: CATSDLTRLTATSGRAGTDEQFF
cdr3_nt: TGTGCCACCAGTGATTTGACCCGACTAACAGCCACTAGCGGGAGGGCCGGTACAGATGAGCAGTTCTTC

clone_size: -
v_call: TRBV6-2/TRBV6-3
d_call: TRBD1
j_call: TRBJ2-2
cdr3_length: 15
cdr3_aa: CASSLRDRNTGELFF
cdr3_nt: TGTGCCAGCAGCCTCCGGGACAGAAACACCGGGGAGCTGTTTTTT

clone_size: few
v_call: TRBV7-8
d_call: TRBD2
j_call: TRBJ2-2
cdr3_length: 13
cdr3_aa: CASSPGGYGELFF
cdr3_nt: TGTGCCAGCAGCCCCGGGGGGTACGGGGAGCTGTTTTTT